The 17 T cell receptor beta chains below all came from one sample that was sequenced in a study of T cells after yellow fever vaccination. One entry per CDR3 protein results from TCRdb running MiXCR on the 5' RACE reads. The table includes roughly 30,000 distinct CDR3 sequences, just under 6.5% detected once. The material was PBMCs, either bulk or a sorted T-cell subset (CD4+, CD8+, memory, or dextramer-sorted; not recorded which), obtained on the day of the yellow fever booster vaccination. All receptors come from a man aged 25 to 45 who received the YFV17D yellow fever vaccine.

This clonotype was counted between two and nine times. The chain carries TRBV7-2 and TRBJ1-2, with 8 bases aligning to TRBD1. The CDR3 contains 14 residues. Germline-derived CDR1 and CDR2 are SGHTA and FQGNSA. The V segment lost 5 bases and the J segment 7 bases; nucleotides outside the gene matches: 9. In DNA form, the CDR3 reads TGTGCCAGCAGCCAGGAAGGGACAGGATCTGGCTACACCTTC. Translation: CASSQEGTGSGYTF.

The table lists this clonotype with many counts. V gene TRBV6-4 combines with J gene TRBJ2-1; TRBD2 is a possible D gene (6 bases). CDR3 length: 13 amino acids. Germline V gene data show CDR1 as MRHNA and CDR2 as SNTAGT. V was clipped by 5 bases and J by 9 bases, with 14 bases between them. The CDR3 loop reads CASSRDWSGEQFF. In DNA form, the CDR3 reads TGTGCCAGCAGTAGGGACTGGTCGGGTGAGCAGTTCTTC.

This clonotype was detected many times. This chain joins TRBV5-1 and TRBJ2-2; 13 nucleotides match TRBD2. The J segment lost 9 bases and the V segment lost 2 bases, leaving 7 bases of the junction unmatched. The CDR3 is 16 residues long. CDR1 is SGHRS, CDR2 YFSETQ, per germline. CDR3 sequence reads: CASSFGLAGVGRELFF. CDR3 DNA sequence: TGCGCCAGCAGCTTCGGACTAGCGGGAGTGGGCAGGGAGCTGTTTTTT.

This clonotype has a handful of counts. V is TRBV6-5 and J is TRBJ2-1; D possibly corresponds to TRBD2 (6 bases). Germline CDR1 MNHEY, CDR2 SVGAGI. CDR3 length equals 15 residues. Trimming took off 0 bases at V and 9 bases at J, with 15 bases between the two ends. The CDR3 DNA sequence: TGTGCCAGCAGTTACTCGGCGGGGTTTACAGTTGAGCAGTTCTTC. It codes for CASSYSAGFTVEQFF.

This clonotype was counted at least ten times. This chain connects TRBV6-2 or TRBV6-3 to TRBJ2-7; possibly TRBD1 or TRBD2 for D (6 bases each). Trimming cost V 5 bases and J 4 bases, with 15 bases left between them. This CDR3 is built from 14 residues. Germline loops: CDR1 MNHEY, CDR2 SVGEGT. The CDR3 sequence: CASSPGGRVYEQYF. CDR3 in DNA: TGTGCCAGCAGTCCCGGGGGCAGGGTATACGAGCAGTACTTC.

This clonotype was detected many times. V usage is TRBV7-3 and J usage is TRBJ2-3; 7 nucleotides match TRBD1. CDR3 length: 12 amino acids. The germline V gene encodes CDR1 SGHTA and CDR2 FQGTGA. The junction had 3 bases not matched to a gene; V was cut back by 5 bases and J by 7 bases. The chain's CDR3 is CASSGTANTQYF. DNA for the CDR3: TGTGCCAGCAGCGGGACAGCTAATACGCAGTATTTT.

This clonotype was detected a few times. This sequence joins TRBV7-2 and TRBJ2-3, with 7 bases that match TRBD2. Germline CDR1 is SGHTA and CDR2 is FQGNSA. J lost 6 bases, V lost 1 base, and 7 bases had no gene match. The CDR3 has 15 residues. The CDR3 nucleotides are TGTGCCAGCAGCTTAGGGGGGGGAGGTGTCGATACGCAGTATTTT. Protein: CASSLGGGGVDTQYF.

This clonotype has ten or more counts. This chain connects TRBV29-1 to TRBJ2-3, with 7 bases aligning to TRBD2. CDR1 is SQVTM and CDR2 is ANQGSEA in the germline V gene. This CDR3 is built from 15 residues. V lost 7 bases to trimming and J lost 0 bases; unmatched junction nucleotides: 10. CDR3 region: CSARGVADSTDTQYF. The CDR3 nucleotides are TGCAGCGCTCGGGGGGTAGCAGATAGCACAGATACGCAGTATTTT.

This chain joins TRBV7-9 and TRBJ2-2; D is unresolved. V lost 5 bases and J 4 bases, leaving 17 bases between the germline ends. Per the germline V gene, CDR1 is SEHNR and CDR2 is FQNEAQ (reference sequence). The CDR3 is 16 residues long. CDR3 bases: TGTGCCAGCAGCCCCGGGCGGCTGGGCTGCACCGGGGAGCTGTTTTTT. Its translation is CASSPGRLGCTGELFF.

By sample share, this clonotype is medium-sized (0.01 to 0.1%). The chain joins TRBV28 to TRBJ1-1; the D is unclear. The V gene's germline CDR1 is MDHEN and CDR2 SYDVKM. This CDR3 contains 13 residues. Trimming left V 3 bases short and J 5 bases short, with 10 bases between. The CDR3 DNA sequence: TGTGCCAGCAGTTTCTCGTTTGGAACTGAAGCTTTCTTT. Protein product: CASSFSFGTEAFF.

This clonotype was counted a few times. V is TRBV4-3 and J is TRBJ2-7; 7 nucleotides agree with TRBD1. Germline values: CDR1 LGHNA, CDR2 YSLEER. V gave up 2 bases and J gave up 6 bases; unmatched junction bases: 4. This CDR3 contains 13 residues. CDR3: CASSQHDRAEQYF. In DNA form, the CDR3 reads TGCGCCAGCAGCCAACACGACAGGGCCGAGCAGTACTTC.

The V and J genes are TRBV15 and TRBJ1-2; D not certain. CDR3 length: 11 amino acids. Germline values: CDR1 LNHNV, CDR2 YYDKDF (reference sequence). Trimming cost V 4 bases and J 8 bases, with 8 bases left between them. The CDR3 bases are TGTGCCACCAGCACAACTTGGGGCTACACCTTC. It encodes CATSTTWGYTF.

Worth noting for this clonotype: With a much larger clone just one base away, this may be a read error. The chain combines TRBV7-3 with TRBJ2-1, with D possibly being TRBD2 (5 bases). The CDR3 is 16 amino acids. Per germline, CDR1 SGHTA and CDR2 FQGTGA. V lost 1 base and J 5 bases, leaving 15 bases between the germline ends. The CDR3 spells CASSLNPVTINNEQFF. The CDR3, as DNA: TGTGCCAGCAGCTTAAACCCCGTGACTATCAACAATGAGCAGTTCTTC.

This clonotype has more than one count but fewer than ten. The chain is built from TRBV29-1 and TRBJ1-1; no firm D call. Germline V gene data show CDR1 as SQVTM and CDR2 as ANQGSEA. With 6 bases removed from V and 0 bases from J, the gap between germline ends came to 11 bases. CDR3 length: 13 amino acids. DNA of the CDR3: TGCAGCGTCGCCGCAGGTCTGAACACTGAAGCTTTCTTT. This translates into CSVAAGLNTEAFF.

The gene calls are TRBV28 and TRBJ2-1; 12 positions match TRBD2. Germline V lookup: CDR1 MDHEN, CDR2 SYDVKM. This CDR3 is built from 15 residues. Trimming took 0 bases from V and 9 from J; bases not matched to a gene: 3. Here the CDR3 reads CASSLWLAGGGEQFF. CDR3 nucleotides: TGTGCCAGCAGTTTATGGCTAGCGGGAGGGGGTGAGCAGTTCTTC. Using reference TRBV28 and TRBJ2-1 for the parts outside the CDR3, the full variable domain is DVKVTQSSRYLVKRTGEKVFLECVQDMDHENMFWYRQDPGLGLRLIYFSYDVKMKEKGDIPEGYSVSREKKERFSLILESASTNQTSMYLCASSLWLAGGGEQFFGPGTRLTVL.

This clonotype was seen ten or more times. The V call is TRBV5-1, the J call TRBJ1-1, with a possible D match to TRBD1 (5 bases). The CDR3 spans 12 residues. The germline V gene encodes CDR1 SGHRS and CDR2 YFSETQ. The ends were cut back, 2 bases at V and 4 bases at J, with 6 bases in the middle. CDR3 loop: CASSFQGTEAFF. CDR3 coding DNA: TGCGCCAGCAGCTTCCAGGGCACTGAAGCTTTCTTT.

This clonotype turned up a few times. The rearrangement uses TRBV30 and TRBJ1-5, with TRBD1 identical over 7 bases. From germline, CDR1 is GTSNPN and CDR2 SVGIG (reference sequence). Unmatched junction bases numbered 7, after V lost 0 bases and J lost 2 bases. This CDR3 is built from 16 residues. The CDR3 DNA sequence: TGTGCCTGGAGTGTATCGGGCAGGGGGGGCAATCAGCCCCAGCATTTT. It codes for CAWSVSGRGGNQPQHF.